This T cell receptor (beta chain) was found in a study of Graves' ophthalmopathy and Graves' hyperthyroidism. As regards this clonotype: Its antigen is not known.

Study results and caveats: Most expanded thyroid clonotypes above 0.001 frequency also appeared in blood.

Hyperthyroidism cases were recent diagnoses of under 2 months' duration in people aged 18 to 65. The authors amplified TCR beta CDR3 regions from RNA transcripts. HTBI primers served in a first-round RT-PCR, which a second-round multiplex PCR followed. MiXCR, run by TCRdb on the multiplex PCR reads, gives a single entry per CDR3 protein. The sample yields over 500,000 distinct CDR3 sequences, over 20% seen once. Sequenced: peripheral blood. This clonotype originated in a woman younger than 30 with stable Graves' hyperthyroidism. Some clones in this sample may be carry-over from other donors' samples.

CDR3 sequence (DNA): TGCAGTGTCAGGGGCCAGGGGGACTATGGCTACACCTTC. Encoded protein: CSVRGQGDYGYTF. V and J are TRBV20-1 and TRBJ1-2; TRBD1 agrees at 7 bases. Trimming at V came to 7 bases and at J to 3 bases, leaving 8 bases not matched to a gene. The CDR3 runs to 13 residues. Germline lookup yields CDR1 DFQATT and CDR2 SNEGSKA (reference sequence).